The 29 T cell receptor beta chains listed next were all sequenced from one sample in a study of shared clonotypes between healthy human individuals. Clones were sequenced by immunoSEQ multiplex PCR, and TCRdb holds only the in-frame ones, with some missing. The data contain about 2.1 million clones, about 94% of them singletons. CD45RO-negative, CCR7-positively selected cells formed the naive CD8 fraction, excluding terminally differentiated effector memory CD45RA+ cells. The source material was naive CD8+ T cells from PBMCs. All receptors come from a man aged 18 to 35 in good health. Some clones in this sample may be carry-over from other donors' samples.

Note on this clone: This CDR3 is also generated by other DNA sequences in the sample. The V gene is TRBV19, the J gene TRBJ1-1, with D possibly TRBD1 on 6 matching bases. V was trimmed by 3 bases and J by 0 bases, leaving 8 bases between them. There are 14 residues in the CDR3. Germline assignment: CDR1 LNHDA and CDR2 SQIVND (reference sequence). The CDR3 DNA reads TGTGCCAGTAGTATCCCAGGGGTGAACACTGAAGCTTTCTTT. Protein: CASSIPGVNTEAFF.

In this sample, this clone turned up once. The rearrangement joins TRBV7-3 to TRBJ2-1; perhaps TRBD2 as D (6 bases). CDR3 length equals 16 residues. V was cut by 6 bases and J by 9 bases, with 24 bases left in between. Germline-derived CDR1 and CDR2 are SGHTA and FQGTGA. This chain's CDR3 is CASSLIRRGEAGEQFF. The CDR3 nucleotides are TGTGCCAGCAGTCTTATAAGGCGGGGAGAGGCGGGTGAGCAGTTCTTC. Variable domain in full (rest from reference TRBV7-3 and TRBJ2-1): GAGVSQTPSNKVTEKGKYVELRCDPISGHTALYWYRQSLGQGPEFLIYFQGTGAADDSGLPNDRFFAVRPEGSVSTLKIQRTERGDSAVYLCASSLIRRGEAGEQFFGPGTRLTVL.

V and J are TRBV7-3 and TRBJ2-7; 9 bases line up with TRBD2. The J segment lost 3 bases and the V segment lost 1 base, leaving 4 bases of the junction unmatched. The CDR3 extends over 15 amino acids. CDR1 and CDR2 from the germline V gene are SGHTA and FQGTGA. The CDR3 DNA reads TGTGCCAGCAGCTTAAGGCCTAGCGGGATCTACGAGCAGTACTTC. Amino acids: CASSLRPSGIYEQYF.

The rearrangement uses TRBV2 and TRBJ2-3; 7 bases map to TRBD1. The CDR3 is 15 residues long. J gave up 1 base and V 6 bases, and 7 bases lay outside the gene matches. Per the germline V gene, CDR1 is SNHLY and CDR2 is FYNNEI. CDR3 DNA: TGTGCCAGCAGCCGACCCGACAGGGGCACAGATACGCAGTATTTT. Its translation: CASSRPDRGTDTQYF.

Details on this clone: Other DNA sequences in this sample translate to the same CDR3. V usage is TRBV6-5 and J usage is TRBJ2-1; TRBD2 matches at 11 bases. The germline gives CDR1 MNHEY, CDR2 SVGAGI. V shed 0 bases and J 7 bases; nucleotides not matched to a gene: 2. The CDR3 length is 15 residues. CDR3 nucleotide sequence: TGTGCCAGCAGTTACTCACGGACTAGCGGGAATGAGCAGTTCTTC. This gives the protein CASSYSRTSGNEQFF.

The chain links TRBV19 to TRBJ2-7, with 8 bases identical to TRBD2. Germline values: CDR1 LNHDA, CDR2 SQIVND (reference sequence). The V gene end was trimmed by 4 bases and the J gene end by 5 bases; junction bases not matched to a gene: 7. CDR3 length: 14 residues. The CDR3 region has the DNA TGTGCCAGTAGTAACGGAGCGGGAGTCGACGAGCAGTACTTC. This codes for CASSNGAGVDEQYF.

As concerns this clone: The sample holds other DNA sequences that translate to the same CDR3. The genes are TRBV29-1 and TRBJ2-7; possibly TRBD2 for D (5 bases). The CDR3 runs to 11 residues. Trimming pared 3 bases from V and 4 bases from J, leaving 7 bases between. Germline lookup yields CDR1 SQVTM and CDR2 ANQGSEA. The DNA for the CDR3 is TGCAGCGTTGAGTGGGAGTACGAGCAGTACTTC. It is translated as CSVEWEYEQYF.

This sequence joins TRBV27 and TRBJ2-5; no reliable D call. Per the germline V gene, CDR1 is MNHEY and CDR2 is SMNVEV (reference sequence). The CDR3 is 13 amino acids. Trimming removed 8 bases from V and 0 bases from J, with 10 bases in between. CDR3 residues: CASHRTDQETQYF. The CDR3, as DNA: TGTGCCAGCCATCGGACCGACCAAGAGACCCAGTACTTC.

CDR3 sequence reads: CASSPILPGLAEYNEQFF. In nucleotides, the CDR3 is TGTGCCAGCAGTCCCATCCTTCCCGGACTAGCGGAATACAATGAGCAGTTCTTC. The J gene is TRBJ2-1, the V gene TRBV27, with 10 bases that match TRBD2. The CDR3 consists of 18 residues. In germline, CDR1 is MNHEY, CDR2 SMNVEV (reference sequence). The trim removed 5 bases at V and 4 bases at J, leaving 14 bases unmatched.

This rearrangement joins TRBV7-8 to TRBJ1-5; 11 bases agree with TRBD1. This CDR3 has 17 residues. The germline CDR1 and CDR2 sequences are SGHVS and FQNEAQ. Losses at the gene ends were 5 bases for V and 7 bases for J; bases not matched to a gene: 13. The CDR3 sequence is CASSPAVGTGGSQPQHF. The DNA for the CDR3 is TGTGCCAGCAGCCCCGCAGTCGGGACAGGGGGGAGCCAGCCCCAGCATTTT.

V gene TRBV7-9 combines with J gene TRBJ2-5, with D perhaps TRBD1 (6 bases). This CDR3 spans 14 amino acids. V shed 6 bases and J shed 8 bases, with 19 bases lying between them. CDR1 and CDR2 (germline): SEHNR, FQNEAQ (reference sequence). DNA for the CDR3: TGTGCCAGCAGTCCCGGACTGGACAGAGACACCCAGTACTTC. As protein: CASSPGLDRDTQYF.

This chain connects TRBV4-1 to TRBJ2-1; no clear D. The CDR3 runs 15 residues. V was cut by 0 bases and J by 7 bases, with 13 bases left in between. CDR1 MGHRA and CDR2 YSYEKL come from the germline V gene. In DNA form, the CDR3 reads TGCGCCAGCAGCCAAGATGATAGTTATAGGAATGAGCAGTTCTTC. It specifies CASSQDDSYRNEQFF.

This sequence joins TRBV7-3 and TRBJ2-2; the match to TRBD2 covers 9 bases. Germline CDR1 reads SGHTA; CDR2 reads FQGTGA. After removal of 5 bases from V and 2 bases from J, the junction contained 9 bases not matched to a gene. The CDR3 is 17 residues long. This chain's CDR3 is CASSAPASGINTGELFF. CDR3 nucleotide sequence: TGTGCCAGCAGCGCCCCGGCTAGCGGGATTAACACCGGGGAGCTGTTTTTT.

This rearrangement joins TRBV27 to TRBJ2-5; 13 bases are shared with TRBD2. The V gene's germline CDR1 is MNHEY and CDR2 SMNVEV (reference sequence). V gave up 5 bases and J gave up 4 bases; unmatched junction bases: 10. The CDR3 contains 17 residues. The CDR3: CASSLTPTSGRRETQYF. The CDR3 DNA follows: TGTGCCAGCAGTCTCACCCCGACTAGCGGGAGGAGAGAGACCCAGTACTTC.

This chain connects TRBV19 to TRBJ2-7, with 8 bases matching TRBD1. Germline assignment: CDR1 LNHDA and CDR2 SQIVND (reference sequence). This CDR3 is 14 amino acids long. The junction had 8 bases not matched to a gene; V was cut back by 3 bases and J by 7 bases. CDR3 protein: CASSITGGLGEQYF. CDR3 sequence (DNA): TGTGCCAGTAGTATCACAGGGGGGCTCGGTGAGCAGTACTTC. The full variable domain, in which reference TRBV19 and TRBJ2-7 provide the parts outside the CDR3, is DGGITQSPKYLFRKEGQNVTLSCEQNLNHDAMYWYRQDPGQGLRLIYYSQIVNDFQKGDIAEGYSVSREKKESFPLTVTSAQKNPTAFYLCASSITGGLGEQYFGPGTRLTVT.

The rearrangement links TRBV5-1 to TRBJ1-2, with 8 bases identical to TRBD1. V was clipped by 0 bases and J by 7 bases; unmatched bases: 8. The germline gives CDR1 SGHRS, CDR2 YFSETQ. The CDR3 runs 15 residues. The DNA for the CDR3 is TGCGCCAGCAGCTTGGACTATATGGGACAGGTTGGCTACACCTTC. This encodes CASSLDYMGQVGYTF. Full variable domain (outside the CDR3, taken from reference TRBV5-1 and TRBJ1-2): KAGVTQTPRYLIKTRGQQVTLSCSPISGHRSVSWYQQTPGQGLQFLFEYFSETQRNKGNFPGRFSGRQFSNSRSEMNVSTLELGDSALYLCASSLDYMGQVGYTFGSGTRLTVV.

This sequence joins TRBV7-8 and TRBJ1-1; no clear D. The CDR3 sequence is 16 residues long. The V gene lost 7 bases and the J gene lost 0 bases, with 18 bases spanning the gap. CDR1 and CDR2 (germline): SGHVS, FQNEAQ. CDR3 sequence (DNA): TGTGCCAGCACCCTCTTTTTGGAGGGTGTGAACACTGAAGCTTTCTTT. Its translation is CASTLFLEGVNTEAFF.

This clone was counted once. The V call is TRBV19, the J call TRBJ2-1; D is uncertain. The CDR3 runs 16 residues. Trimming stripped 3 bases from V and 0 bases from J, with 12 bases between. Germline CDR1 reads LNHDA; CDR2 reads SQIVND (reference sequence). The CDR3 DNA is TGTGCCAGTAGTATTGCGGCGGACCTCTCCTACAATGAGCAGTTCTTC. Translated: CASSIAADLSYNEQFF. Supplemented by reference TRBV19 and TRBJ2-1, the full variable domain reads DGGITQSPKYLFRKEGQNVTLSCEQNLNHDAMYWYRQDPGQGLRLIYYSQIVNDFQKGDIAEGYSVSREKKESFPLTVTSAQKNPTAFYLCASSIAADLSYNEQFFGPGTRLTVL.

V gene TRBV27 combines with J gene TRBJ2-1, with 7 bases fitting TRBD1. CDR3 size: 18 residues. Looked up from germline, CDR1 is MNHEY and CDR2 is SMNVEV (reference sequence). V shed 2 bases, J shed 5 bases, and the junction held 15 bases outside the gene matches. CDR3 sequence reads: CASSLVIYRGGAHNEQFF. In DNA form, the CDR3 reads TGTGCCAGCAGTTTAGTAATATATCGAGGGGGCGCCCACAATGAGCAGTTCTTC.

This clone was counted once. The V gene is TRBV7-8, the J gene TRBJ1-3, with a possible D match to TRBD1 (5 bases). The length of the CDR3 is 16 residues. Trimming cost V 7 bases and J 2 bases, with 18 bases left between them. The germline V gene encodes CDR1 SGHVS and CDR2 FQNEAQ. CDR3 nucleotide sequence: TGTGCCAGCAACGACGGGGGGACTGGTCCTGGAAACACCATATATTTT. Amino acid sequence: CASNDGGTGPGNTIYF.

The chain employs TRBV27 and TRBJ2-5; the match to TRBD2 covers 7 bases. Germline assignment: CDR1 MNHEY and CDR2 SMNVEV (reference sequence). Trimming removed 6 bases from V and 5 bases from J; junction bases left unmatched: 9. The CDR3 extends over 14 amino acids. In nucleotides, the CDR3 is TGTGCCAGCAGGAGCAGCGGGATTGAGGAGACCCAGTACTTC. The encoded protein is CASRSSGIEETQYF.

V and J are TRBV19 and TRBJ2-1, with a possible D match to TRBD2 (5 bases). Between the trimmed V and J ends, which lost 2 bases and 8 bases, there was a span of 10 bases. The CDR3 has 13 amino acids. Germline V gives CDR1 LNHDA, CDR2 SQIVND (reference sequence). The CDR3 loop reads CASSIKREDEQFF. CDR3 sequence (DNA): TGTGCCAGTAGTATAAAACGGGAAGATGAGCAGTTCTTC.

This clone was recorded once. The chain uses TRBV27 and TRBJ1-2; D gene ambiguous. Trimming stripped 5 bases from V and 8 bases from J, with 15 bases between. Germline V gene data show CDR1 as MNHEY and CDR2 as SMNVEV (reference sequence). The CDR3 extends over 13 amino acids. CDR3 nucleotides: TGTGCCAGCAGTACTGACCCAATCCAGGGCTACACCTTC. This encodes CASSTDPIQGYTF.

DNA for the CDR3: TGTGCCAGCAGCTTAACCGGCATGGTCTCCTACGAGCAGTACTTC. It codes for CASSLTGMVSYEQYF. V usage is TRBV5-5 and J usage is TRBJ2-7; D unclear. The V gene lost 2 bases and the J gene lost 0 bases, with 12 bases spanning the gap. The CDR3 is 15 residues long. CDR1 is SGHKS, CDR2 YYEKEE, per germline (reference sequence).

The chain combines TRBV21-1 with TRBJ2-5. TRBV21-1 is marked as a pseudogene. The CDR3 length is 14 residues. The CDR3 coding sequence is TGTGCCAGCAGCAACCGGGACCCCCAAGAGACCCAGTACTTC. Protein: CASSNRDPQETQYF.

The V and J genes are TRBV27 and TRBJ2-7, with D uncertain. V was cut by 5 bases and J by 0 bases, with 8 bases left in between. CDR1 and CDR2 from the germline V gene are MNHEY and SMNVEV (reference sequence). The CDR3 extends over 13 amino acids. CDR3 nucleotide sequence: TGTGCCAGCAGTACCCGGGCCTCCTACGAGCAGTACTTC. It yields the protein CASSTRASYEQYF.

The chain joins TRBV5-1 to TRBJ2-6; D gene ambiguous. The germline gives CDR1 SGHRS, CDR2 YFSETQ. V was pared by 4 bases and J by 0 bases, with 11 bases between. The CDR3 contains 16 residues. The chain's CDR3 is CASSQERLSGANVLTF. CDR3 coding DNA: TGCGCCAGCAGCCAGGAGAGGCTCTCTGGGGCCAACGTCCTGACTTTC.

This chain uses TRBV4-3 with TRBJ2-1, with D perhaps matching TRBD2 (6 bases). V was trimmed by 0 bases and J by 6 bases, leaving 21 bases between them. CDR3 length equals 18 residues. CDR1 and CDR2 from the germline V gene are LGHNA and YSLEER. The CDR3 nucleotides read TGCGCCAGCAGCCAAGACTGGATGCTAGGAGGGTATCGCAATGAGCAGTTCTTC. Translated: CASSQDWMLGGYRNEQFF.

This chain joins TRBV4-3 and TRBJ2-5; D ambiguous. Germline loops: CDR1 LGHNA, CDR2 YSLEER. With 4 bases removed from V and 3 bases from J, the gap between germline ends came to 15 bases. This CDR3 comprises 15 residues. Here the CDR3 DNA reads TGCGCCAGCAGCCTGGCCCCGGCATCCGAAGAGACCCAGTACTTC. Translated, it gives CASSLAPASEETQYF.